This T cell receptor (beta chain) was identified in a study of T cells expressing NK-cell markers. In the study overall: TCR beta repertoires came from sorted CD3+CD56+NKG2C+, CD3+CD56+NKG2C- and CD3+CD56-NKG2C+ T cells.

Study-wide points: Where a handful of donors were concerned, these clonotypes also led the CD3+CD56-NKG2C+ fraction. A range of roughly 1.0-8% of CD8+ T cells consisted of dominant NKG2C+ clonotypes in several donors.

Regarding this clonotype: Its antigen is unknown.

The authors made TCR beta cDNA libraries by 5'RACE template switching. This switching added a universal primer site and UMIs. TCRdb re-called the 5' RACE reads and gives one entry per CDR3 protein, without DNA. The sample has 550,000 to 600,000 distinct CDR3 sequences, and its top ten clones hold around 4%. Material for sequencing was blood T cells: a sorted CD56 or NKG2C T cell subset, CD4+ or CD8+ T cells, or bulk PBMC T cells (not recorded which). This receptor was identified in a man between 18 and 29 years old in good health.

The CDR3 loop reads CASRASTSGNSYEQYF. The rearrangement links TRBV28 to TRBJ2-7; no DNA is available, so the TRBD2 call from TCRdb remains unchecked. The germline V gene encodes CDR1 MDHEN and CDR2 SYDVKM. The CDR3 is made up of 16 amino acids. Supplemented by reference TRBV28 and TRBJ2-7, the full variable domain reads DVKVTQSSRYLVKRTGEKVFLECVQDMDHENMFWYRQDPGLGLRLIYFSYDVKMKEKGDIPEGYSVSREKKERFSLILESASTNQTSMYLCASRASTSGNSYEQYFGPGTRLTVT.